The 19 T cell receptor beta chains reported below all come from one sample, sequenced in a study of control samples from healthy donors and cancer patients. The data were produced by immunoSEQ multiplex PCR, yet TCRdb's version contains in-frame clones alone and is incomplete. The sample shows about 130,000 clones, 80% to 95% of them seen only once. The specimen was blood. These receptors were collected from a man aged 40-55 years in good health.

This clone was counted only a few times. The J gene is TRBJ1-3, the V gene TRBV7-8, with 9 positions matching TRBD1. The CDR3 is 16 residues long. V dropped 5 bases and J dropped 4; count of bases not matched to a gene: 9. Germline CDR1 is SGHVS and CDR2 is FQNEAQ. CDR3 sequence (DNA): TGTGCCAGCAGCGTCTCGGGACAGGGACTAGGAAACACCATATATTTT. It yields the protein CASSVSGQGLGNTIYF.

CDR3 DNA: TGTGCCACCGACCAGGGAGGGGATACGCAGTATTTT. Amino acid sequence: CATDQGGDTQYF. The J gene is TRBJ2-3, the V gene TRBV19, with 7 nucleotides matching TRBD2. The junction had 7 bases not matched to a gene; V was cut back by 10 bases and J by 6 bases. Germline V gene sequence: CDR1 LNHDA, CDR2 SQIVND (reference sequence). This CDR3 contains 12 residues.

This clone was counted only a few times. This chain links TRBV6-6 with TRBJ1-1, with D perhaps TRBD1 (6 bases). This CDR3 spans 15 amino acids. Germline CDR1 MNHNY, CDR2 SVGAGI (reference sequence). V was trimmed by 4 bases and J by 2 bases, leaving 14 bases between them. The CDR3 DNA is TGTGCCAGCAGTTGGGACACCGTCGTCAACACTGAAGCTTTCTTT. Residues: CASSWDTVVNTEAFF.

The rearrangement links TRBV28 to TRBJ1-1; TRBD1 aligns across 8 bases. Trimming took 4 bases from V and 5 from J; bases not matched to a gene: 12. This CDR3 is built from 16 residues. In germline, CDR1 is MDHEN, CDR2 SYDVKM. The CDR3 region has the DNA TGTGCCAGCAGTTCCTACCCGGGACAGGAGGAAACTGAAGCTTTCTTT. This codes for CASSSYPGQEETEAFF.

The chain recombines TRBV6-5 with TRBJ2-2; D unresolved. V lost 10 bases, J lost 4 bases, and 16 bases lay in between. The CDR3 has 14 amino acids. The germline V gene encodes CDR1 MNHEY and CDR2 SVGAGI. CDR3 bases: TGTGCCACGAGAAGGGTTTTAGGCACCGGGGAGCTGTTTTTT. This codes for CATRRVLGTGELFF.

The chain uses TRBV14 and TRBJ2-2, with 12 bases aligning to TRBD2. Germline V lookup: CDR1 SGHDN, CDR2 FVKESK. This CDR3 contains 19 residues. J was trimmed by 0 bases and V by 10 bases; bases with no gene match: 15. The DNA for the CDR3 is TGTGCCAACAACCGCCGGGGGGGACTAGCGGGCACGAACACCGGGGAGCTGTTTTTT. It specifies CANNRRGGLAGTNTGELFF.

This clone appeared a few times. The gene calls are TRBV5-1 and TRBJ2-2; either TRBD1 or TRBD2 may supply D (7 bases each). CDR1 SGHRS and CDR2 YFSETQ come from the germline V gene. The germline V and J ends were trimmed by 4 bases and 3 bases, with 16 bases remaining between them. The CDR3 is made up of 16 amino acids. The CDR3 region has the DNA TGCGCCAGCAGCCCGACCCCAGGGGGGGACACCGGGGAGCTGTTTTTT. Translated: CASSPTPGGDTGELFF.

V usage is TRBV2 and J usage is TRBJ2-7, with 11 bases that match TRBD1. Germline V gives CDR1 SNHLY, CDR2 FYNNEI. J was trimmed by 5 bases and V by 7 bases; bases with no gene match: 1. The CDR3 loop spans 12 amino acids. The CDR3 protein is CASKGQGDEQYF. CDR3 DNA: TGTGCCAGCAAGGGACAGGGGGACGAGCAGTACTTC.

On this clone itself: This sample includes further DNA sequences coding for the same CDR3. This chain uses TRBV12-3 or TRBV12-4 with TRBJ2-5; D is ambiguous. The CDR3 loop spans 11 amino acids. V was pared by 1 base and J by 4 bases, with 1 base between. CDR3 residues: CASSLGETQYF. The DNA of the CDR3 is TGTGCCAGCAGTTTAGGAGAGACCCAGTACTTC.

V gene TRBV7-3 combines with J gene TRBJ2-1; D unresolved. Germline CDR1 is SGHTA and CDR2 is FQGTGA. This CDR3 comprises 17 residues. The ends were cut back, 0 bases at V and 0 bases at J, with 12 bases in the middle. The CDR3 nucleotides read TGTGCCAGCAGCTTAACGGGCCACCGAAGCTCCTACAATGAGCAGTTCTTC. Encoded protein: CASSLTGHRSSYNEQFF.

The chain is built from TRBV7-9 and TRBJ1-2; D perhaps matches TRBD1 (6 bases). Trimming left V 2 bases short and J 0 bases short, with 7 bases between. CDR3 size: 14 residues. Per the germline V gene, CDR1 is SEHNR and CDR2 is FQNEAQ (reference sequence). The CDR3 nucleotides read TGTGCCAGCAGCTTACAGGGGACTAACTATGGCTACACCTTC. This codes for CASSLQGTNYGYTF.

V gene TRBV5-6 combines with J gene TRBJ1-4; 10 positions match TRBD1. With 5 bases clipped from V and 3 bases from J, the junction kept 4 bases outside the gene matches. This CDR3 spans 15 amino acids. Looked up from germline, CDR1 is SGHDT and CDR2 is YYEEEE. Here the CDR3 DNA reads TGTGCCAGCAGGGGGACAGGGGCCGCTAATGAAAAACTGTTTTTT. Translated: CASRGTGAANEKLFF.

J is TRBJ2-5 and V is TRBV5-1; maybe TRBD1 (5 bases). CDR3 size: 13 residues. V was clipped by 5 bases and J by 1 base, with 9 bases between them. Per the germline V gene, CDR1 is SGHRS and CDR2 is YFSETQ. The CDR3 DNA reads TGCGCCAGCAGACAGGAATTCCAAGAGACCCAGTACTTC. Protein product: CASRQEFQETQYF.

The V and J genes are TRBV2 and TRBJ2-5; TRBD2 matches 7 bases. Trimming took 8 bases from V and 4 from J; bases not matched to a gene: 7. The CDR3 runs 13 residues. Germline CDR1 and CDR2: SNHLY and FYNNEI. The CDR3 DNA reads TGTGCCAGCGCCCAGGGCGGGGGAGAGACCCAGTACTTC. It translates to CASAQGGGETQYF.

The chain couples TRBV15 to TRBJ2-4; D possibly corresponds to TRBD2 (6 bases). CDR1 LNHNV and CDR2 YYDKDF come from the germline V gene (reference sequence). V gave up 0 bases and J gave up 8 bases, with 14 bases separating them. The CDR3 runs 15 residues. DNA for the CDR3: TGTGCCACCAGCAGAGATCAGGCGGGGTTGGACATTCAGTACTTC. This translates into CATSRDQAGLDIQYF.

V is TRBV13 and J is TRBJ1-3, with unresolved D. Germline V gene sequence: CDR1 PRHDT, CDR2 FYEKMQ (reference sequence). V was clipped by 4 bases and J by 5 bases, with 9 bases between them. The CDR3 covers 13 residues. DNA for the CDR3: TGTGCCAGCAGCTCCCGGTTTAGAAACACCATATATTTT. It yields the protein CASSSRFRNTIYF.

The chain joins TRBV7-9 to TRBJ2-5, with D perhaps TRBD1 (6 bases). CDR1 and CDR2 (germline): SEHNR, FQNEAQ (reference sequence). The CDR3 extends over 13 amino acids. V was shortened by 3 bases and J by 5 bases, with 10 bases between the two germline ends. In nucleotides, the CDR3 is TGTGCCAGCAGCTTTCCAGGGGTGGAGACCCAGTACTTC. Residues: CASSFPGVETQYF.

V usage is TRBV10-2 and J usage is TRBJ1-2; D unclear. The CDR3 loop spans 13 amino acids. V lost 3 bases, J lost 3 bases, and 8 bases lay in between. Germline V gene data show CDR1 as WSHSY and CDR2 as SAAADI. The CDR3 nucleotides read TGCGCCAGCAGTGACCCGCGGGACTATGGCTACACCTTC. Protein: CASSDPRDYGYTF.

This clone was observed a single time. The CDR3 DNA sequence: TGTGCCAGCAGCTTAGTGTGGGGTGAAAACACCATATATTTT. Translated, it gives CASSLVWGENTIYF. V and J are TRBV11-2 and TRBJ1-3; D is uncertain. V was trimmed by 1 base and J by 6 bases, leaving 10 bases between them. CDR1 is SGHAT and CDR2 is FQNNGV in the germline V gene. The length of the CDR3 is 14 residues.